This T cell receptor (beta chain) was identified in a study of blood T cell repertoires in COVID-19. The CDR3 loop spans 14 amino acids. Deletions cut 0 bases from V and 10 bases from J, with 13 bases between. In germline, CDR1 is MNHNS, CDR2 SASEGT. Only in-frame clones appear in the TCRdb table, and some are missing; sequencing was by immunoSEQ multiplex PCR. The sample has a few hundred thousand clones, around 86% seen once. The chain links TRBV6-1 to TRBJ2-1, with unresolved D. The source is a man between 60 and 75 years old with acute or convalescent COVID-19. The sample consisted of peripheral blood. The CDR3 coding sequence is TGTGCCAGCAGTGAAGCCCCTCTGGCAGCGGAGCAGTTCTTC. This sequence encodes CASSEAPLAAEQFF.